These T cell receptor beta chains were read from a single sample in a study of response to subunit inactivated influenza vaccine. TCRdb called the RT-PCR reads again in MiXCR, with one record for every CDR3 protein. Of about 500,000 distinct CDR3 sequences in the sample, more than 15% were seen once. The sample was CD4+ T cells sorted from PBMCs, taken roughly 24 months after vaccination. The receptors shown here come from a man between 50 and 70 years old who received an inactivated influenza vaccine. The CDR3 runs from the conserved cysteine through the conserved F or W. The D gene is left open where the match is weak. The listing skips clone size in some rows; elsewhere it reads once, few, many or a size class.

J gene | D gene | V gene | clone size | CDR3 protein | CDR3 DNA
TRBJ1-1 | - | TRBV12-3/TRBV12-4 | few | CASSFGAGRVAFF | TGTGCCAGCAGTTTTGGGGCAGGGAGAGTAGCTTTCTTT
TRBJ2-5 | - | TRBV12-3/TRBV12-4 | few | CASSLGSQSQETQYF | TGTGCCAGCAGTTTAGGTAGTCAGTCCCAAGAGACCCAGTACTTC
TRBJ2-1 | - | TRBV6-5 | - | CASSYRAHFHEQFF | TGTGCCAGCAGTTACCGGGCCCATTTCCATGAGCAGTTCTTC
TRBJ2-6 | - | TRBV10-3 | - | CAISEHYSGPGANVLTF | TGTGCCATCAGTGAACACTATAGTGGGCCTGGGGCCAACGTCCTGACTTTC
TRBJ2-1 | TRBD2 | TRBV7-6 | - | CASSQLRTSFNEQFF | TGTGCCAGCAGCCAGCTCCGGACTAGCTTCAATGAGCAGTTCTTC
TRBJ2-2 | TRBD1 | TRBV3-1 | - | CASRRTGQGESGELFF | TGTGCCAGCAGACGAACGGGACAGGGTGAGAGCGGGGAGCTGTTTTTT
TRBJ2-2 | - | TRBV5-6 | - | CASSLGMLFQQGTGELFF | TGTGCCAGCAGCTTGGGGATGCTTTTCCAGCAGGGGACCGGGGAGCTGTTTTTT
TRBJ2-7 | TRBD2 | TRBV20-1 | - | CSAPGLAGGRGTYEQYF | TGCAGTGCTCCAGGACTAGCGGGAGGCCGAGGAACCTACGAGCAGTACTTC
TRBJ2-1 | - | TRBV6-1 | - | CASSDRVINEQFF | TGTGCCAGCAGTGACAGGGTGATCAATGAGCAGTTCTTC
TRBJ1-5 | - | TRBV10-3 | - | CAISEDSWQPQHF | TGTGCCATCAGTGAGGACAGTTGGCAGCCCCAGCATTTT
TRBJ1-4 | TRBD1 | TRBV7-2 | - | CASSKTTGGREKLFF | TGTGCCAGCAGCAAGACGACAGGGGGGAGGGAAAAACTGTTTTTT
TRBJ2-7 | - | TRBV12-3/TRBV12-4 | few | CASSYNYEQYF | TGTGCCAGCAGCTATAACTACGAGCAGTACTTC
TRBJ2-1 | - | TRBV10-3 | - | CAIRSRRGPYNEQFF | TGTGCCATCAGGTCGCGTCGGGGCCCCTACAATGAGCAGTTCTTC
TRBJ2-3 | - | TRBV6-5 | once | CASSMTLTTDTQYF | TGTGCCAGCAGTATGACTCTTACCACAGATACGCAGTATTTT
TRBJ1-5 | - | TRBV28 | few | CASSLMGPSGSQPQHF | TGTGCCAGCAGTCTGATGGGGCCCTCGGGTTCTCAGCCCCAGCATTTT
TRBJ2-3 | - | TRBV27 | many | CASSLFGQTRTDTQYF | TGTGCCAGCAGTTTATTCGGACAGACACGCACAGATACGCAGTATTTT
TRBJ1-1 | - | TRBV24-1 | - | CATSDQGYTEAFF | TGTGCCACCAGTGATCAGGGATACACTGAAGCTTTCTTT
TRBJ2-1 | - | TRBV6-1 | many | CASSELKEGLNSNEQFF | TGTGCCAGCAGTGAGTTAAAGGAGGGTCTAAATTCGAATGAGCAGTTCTTC
TRBJ2-1 | - | TRBV19 | - | CASSIGVAQFF | TGTGCCAGTAGTATTGGGGTAGCGCAGTTCTTC